The entry below gives a single T cell receptor (beta chain) sequence along with its context. Its specificity is unknown. This entry comes from a study of T cells expressing NK-cell markers. Across the study: The authors derived TCR beta repertoires from sorted CD3+CD56+NKG2C+, CD3+CD56+NKG2C- and CD3+CD56-NKG2C+ T cells. Seropositivity for HCMV was found in most of the eight sequenced donors, with one seronegative.

This CDR3 has 15 amino acids. The germline V gene encodes CDR1 SGHDT and CDR2 YYEEEE. Synthesis of TCR beta cDNA relied on 5'RACE template switching carrying UMIs. One entry per CDR3 protein, without DNA, is what TCRdb gives after re-calling the 5' RACE reads. This table lists about 390,000 distinct CDR3 sequences. Whole-study findings and limits: Among four donors, these clonotypes also ranked first in the CD3+CD56-NKG2C+ fraction.

The material sequenced was blood T cells: a sorted CD56 or NKG2C T cell subset, CD4+ or CD8+ T cells, or bulk PBMC T cells (not recorded which). The chain recombines TRBV5-6 with TRBJ2-1. The clonotype comes from a woman aged 50 to 60 in good health. The CDR3 loop is CASSNSRPPYNEQFF.